The text below deals with one TCR beta chain. The data originate from a study of Ad26.COV2.S vaccination and SARS-CoV-2 variants. This table comes from immunoSEQ multiplex PCR, and its TCRdb copy is limited to in-frame clones, with some not included. The table includes around 500,000 clones, roughly 87% detected once. Regarding treatment: roughly 20 received Ad26.COV2.S at low or high dose, single or two shots; about 5 received placebo; per-sample allocation not given. Following the first vaccine or placebo injection, samples were taken on day 63. This CDR3 has 14 amino acids. The V and J ends lost 5 bases and 3 bases respectively, with 13 bases between them. CDR1 is SGHRS, CDR2 YFSETQ, per germline.

This receptor was identified in a person aged 18 to 65 who received the Ad26.COV2.S COVID-19 vaccine or a placebo. The chain carries TRBV5-1 and TRBJ2-3; tentatively, D is TRBD1 (6 bases). The specimen comprised peripheral blood, sampled in a trial of Ad26.COV2.S vaccine versus placebo. The CDR3 DNA sequence: TGCGCCAGCAGAGCTCCAGGGGTTACAGATACGCAGTATTTT. Translated, it gives CASRAPGVTDTQYF.